The clone carrying this T cell receptor beta chain was seen a few times. The antigen is undetermined. This specimen belongs to a study of CD8+ T cells in alopecia areata. Regarding the study as a whole: Among the top 100, expanded CD8+ clones, as well as scalp clonality, were significantly decreased by tofacitinib. Numerous clones, expanded in lesions, remained in scalp and blood during tofacitinib. Lesional scalp exceeded normal scalp in clonality, especially in alopecia totalis/universalis.

Sequencing templates came from extracted RNA that was reverse transcribed into cDNA. Generated by immunoSEQ multiplex PCR, the TCRdb table keeps only in-frame clones and is missing some. In the table there are around 200,000 clones, about 60% of which are singletons. Trimming removed 1 base from V and 5 bases from J, with 6 bases in between. Germline V gene sequence: CDR1 DFQATT, CDR2 SNEGSKA (reference sequence). CDR3 length equals 11 residues. Treatment denoted: oral pan-JAK inhibitor, 5-10 mg twice daily. Alopecia areata patients provided lesional scalp punch biopsies and peripheral blood, both collected for the study.

The receptor comes from a human donor with alopecia areata. The sequencing here drew on CD8+ T cells sorted from blood, taken at week 24, from a patient treated with tofacitinib. This rearrangement joins TRBV20-1 to TRBJ2-7; no definite D call. The CDR3 DNA is TGCAGTGCTAGAGGAGGAGACGAGCAGTACTTC. Protein sequence: CSARGGDEQYF.